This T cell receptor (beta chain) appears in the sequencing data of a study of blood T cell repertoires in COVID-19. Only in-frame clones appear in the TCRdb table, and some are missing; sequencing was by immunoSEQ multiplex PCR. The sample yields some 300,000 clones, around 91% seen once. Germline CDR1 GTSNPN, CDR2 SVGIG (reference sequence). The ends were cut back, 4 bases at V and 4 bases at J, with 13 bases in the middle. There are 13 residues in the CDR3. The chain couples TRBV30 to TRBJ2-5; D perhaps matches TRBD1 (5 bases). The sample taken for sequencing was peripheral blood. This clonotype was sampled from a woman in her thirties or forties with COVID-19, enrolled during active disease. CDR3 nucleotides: TGTGCCTGGACCCAGGGTCAGGGAGAGACCCAGTACTTC. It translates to CAWTQGQGETQYF.